Listed here are 28 T cell receptor beta chains from one sample, sequenced in a study of beta chain features in type 1 diabetes. These receptors are not linked to any known antigen. The study reverse transcribed the entire isolated RNA, so it sequenced expressed TCRB transcripts. Here immunoSEQ multiplex PCR was the method, and the copy in TCRdb shows in-frame clones only, minus some. The table records around 130,000 clones, approximately 10% of them present only once. Study-level points and caveats: All four CD4+ subsets of Type 1 diabetes patients contained TCRB CDR3s that were moderately but significantly shorter.

The sample comprised central memory CD4+ T cells from blood. Receptors originate from a man aged 25-40 years with type 1 diabetes.

This clone has only a few counts. The rearrangement joins TRBV29-1 to TRBJ1-4, with D perhaps matching TRBD1 (6 bases). Germline CDR1 reads SQVTM; CDR2 reads ANQGSEA. Trimming took off 6 bases at V and 6 bases at J, with 17 bases between the two ends. The CDR3 is 14 residues long. This CDR3 reads CSVAKGGTDEKLFF. CDR3 DNA: TGCAGCGTCGCCAAGGGGGGGACTGATGAAAAACTGTTTTTT.

The CDR3 region is CASRAAETQYF. The CDR3 DNA sequence: TGTGCCAGCAGGGCGGCGGAGACCCAGTACTTC. V and J are TRBV7-2 and TRBJ2-5, with D uncertain. The length of the CDR3 is 11 residues. V was clipped by 6 bases and J by 5 bases, with 7 bases between them. Germline CDR1 is SGHTA and CDR2 is FQGNSA.

The gene calls are TRBV27 and TRBJ1-4, with D uncertain. Germline V gene data show CDR1 as MNHEY and CDR2 as SMNVEV (reference sequence). The CDR3 is 14 amino acids. V lost 4 bases and J lost 2, with 8 bases in between. CDR3 sequence reads: CASSSSRTNEKLFF. As DNA, the CDR3 is TGTGCCAGCAGTTCGTCCAGGACTAATGAAAAACTGTTTTTT.

This chain uses TRBV18 with TRBJ2-1; D is possibly TRBD1 (7 bases). V lost 4 bases, J lost 5 bases, and 12 bases lay in between. This CDR3 region has 14 residues. Germline CDR1 is KGHSH and CDR2 is LQKENI. CDR3 in amino acids: CASSRRGPNNEQFF. CDR3 nucleotide sequence: TGTGCCAGCTCACGGAGGGGGCCCAACAATGAGCAGTTCTTC.

This clone has only a few counts. The rearrangement joins TRBV7-2 to TRBJ2-1, with TRBD2 matching 12 bases. This CDR3 region has 18 residues. J was trimmed by 4 bases and V by 4 bases; bases with no gene match: 11. The germline V gene encodes CDR1 SGHTA and CDR2 FQGNSA. CDR3 in DNA: TGTGCCAGCAGCTCTTTCCCTAGCGGGGGGGCCAGGTACAATGAGCAGTTCTTC. The encoded protein is CASSSFPSGGARYNEQFF.

This clone occurred a few times. The rearrangement joins TRBV2 to TRBJ1-2; weak D call: TRBD1 (5 bases). CDR3 size: 14 residues. V was cut by 0 bases and J by 8 bases, with 13 bases left in between. The germline CDR1 and CDR2 sequences are SNHLY and FYNNEI. In DNA, the CDR3 is TGTGCCAGCAGTGAAGCGACCGCTCAGGGAGGCTACACCTTC. Its translation: CASSEATAQGGYTF.

The chain is built from TRBV4-2 and TRBJ1-1; 7 nucleotides line up with TRBD1. The CDR3 length is 16 residues. Germline-derived CDR1 and CDR2 are LGHNA and YNFKEQ. Trimming cost V 5 bases and J 1 base; bases outside gene matches: 10. For the CDR3, the DNA is TGTGCCAGCAGCGCGAACCCCAGGGGGGCGAACACTGAAGCTTTCTTT. Its translation: CASSANPRGANTEAFF.

CDR3 DNA sequence: TGTGCCAGCTTATCCGGGACAGGGCCGGTAAAACTGTTTTTT. Translated, it gives CASLSGTGPVKLFF. The V gene is TRBV2, the J gene TRBJ1-4, with 9 bases identical to TRBD1. Trimming removed 8 bases from V and 10 bases from J; junction bases left unmatched: 11. The CDR3 is 14 amino acids. The germline V gene encodes CDR1 SNHLY and CDR2 FYNNEI.

The chain links TRBV5-6 to TRBJ2-1, with D uncertain. The CDR3 extends over 14 amino acids. From germline, CDR1 is SGHDT and CDR2 YYEEEE. The ends were cut back, 1 base at V and 5 bases at J, with 10 bases in the middle. This chain's CDR3 is CASSLPGADNEQFF. In DNA form, the CDR3 reads TGTGCCAGCAGCTTGCCCGGAGCAGACAATGAGCAGTTCTTC.

V usage is TRBV7-3 and J usage is TRBJ2-5, with a weak D call TRBD1 (6 bases). Trimming shortened V by 5 bases and J by 0 bases, and 10 bases separated the two germline ends. The CDR3 runs 14 residues. Germline CDR1 and CDR2: SGHTA and FQGTGA. The CDR3, as DNA: TGTGCCAGCAGCCGAGGGACAAACCAAGAGACCCAGTACTTC. It encodes CASSRGTNQETQYF.

The chain uses TRBV5-1 and TRBJ2-5; 10 bases align to TRBD1. CDR1 and CDR2 from the germline V gene are SGHRS and YFSETQ. Trimming took 0 bases from V and 3 from J; bases not matched to a gene: 5. This CDR3 comprises 16 residues. The CDR3 coding sequence is TGCGCCAGCAGCTTGGGAGGAGGGACAGGGGAAGAGACCCAGTACTTC. Amino acids: CASSLGGGTGEETQYF. The variable domain in full, completed from reference TRBV5-1 and TRBJ2-5, reads KAGVTQTPRYLIKTRGQQVTLSCSPISGHRSVSWYQQTPGQGLQFLFEYFSETQRNKGNFPGRFSGRQFSNSRSEMNVSTLELGDSALYLCASSLGGGTGEETQYFGPGTRLLVL.

This clone has a handful of counts. The V call is TRBV7-9, the J call TRBJ1-2, with 8 bases aligning to TRBD1. V lost 1 base to trimming and J lost 6 bases; unmatched junction nucleotides: 4. Germline CDR1 is SEHNR and CDR2 is FQNEAQ (reference sequence). This CDR3 spans 14 amino acids. The chain's CDR3 is CASSLDTGGNGYTF. The CDR3 region has the DNA TGTGCCAGCAGCTTAGACACAGGGGGGAATGGCTACACCTTC.

This clone was detected only a few times. The chain carries TRBV19 and TRBJ2-3; maybe TRBD2 (5 bases). V was clipped by 4 bases and J by 5 bases, with 10 bases between them. The germline gives CDR1 LNHDA, CDR2 SQIVND (reference sequence). The CDR3 consists of 13 residues. The CDR3 bases are TGTGCCAGTAGTAGCGGGTCGGGAGATACGCAGTATTTT. Protein product: CASSSGSGDTQYF.

Comments on this clone: Distinct nucleotide sequences in the sample also encode this CDR3. The chain recombines TRBV4-2 with TRBJ1-4; no firm D call. Trimming took off 0 bases at V and 11 bases at J, with 7 bases between the two ends. CDR3 length: 12 residues. Germline-derived CDR1 and CDR2 are LGHNA and YNFKEQ. CDR3 amino acids: CASSQDREKLFF. In DNA, the CDR3 is TGTGCCAGCAGCCAAGACCGGGAGAAACTGTTTTTT.

This clone showed up just a few times. The chain employs TRBV2 and TRBJ1-5; no reliable D call. CDR1 and CDR2 from the germline V gene are SNHLY and FYNNEI. The CDR3 spans 13 residues. The V and J ends lost 4 bases and 5 bases respectively, with 9 bases between them. CDR3 bases: TGTGCCAGCAGTGTTCACCAGGATCAGCCCCAGCATTTT. Translation: CASSVHQDQPQHF.

The gene calls are TRBV11-3 and TRBJ2-7; 10 bases align to TRBD1. The V gene's germline CDR1 is SGHNT and CDR2 YENEEA. The junction had 1 base not matched to a gene; V was cut back by 1 base and J by 4 bases. CDR3 length equals 14 residues. The CDR3 here is CASSLGGQGYEQYF. CDR3 in DNA: TGTGCCAGCAGCTTAGGGGGACAGGGGTACGAGCAGTACTTC. Full variable domain (rest looked up from reference TRBV11-3 and TRBJ2-7): EAGVVQSPRYKIIEKKQPVAFWCNPISGHNTLYWYLQNLGQGPELLIRYENEEAVDDSQLPKDRFSAERLKGVDSTLKIQPAELGDSAVYLCASSLGGQGYEQYFGPGTRLTVT.

The chain recombines TRBV5-1 with TRBJ1-2; D possibly corresponds to TRBD1 (5 bases). The CDR3 is made up of 13 amino acids. Trimming stripped 4 bases from V and 5 bases from J, with 12 bases between. Germline V CDR1 and CDR2: SGHRS, YFSETQ. CDR3 coding DNA: TGCGCCAGCAGCCTCGACGGGGGGTATGGCTACACCTTC. Its protein is CASSLDGGYGYTF. Using reference TRBV5-1 and TRBJ1-2 for the parts outside the CDR3, the full variable domain is KAGVTQTPRYLIKTRGQQVTLSCSPISGHRSVSWYQQTPGQGLQFLFEYFSETQRNKGNFPGRFSGRQFSNSRSEMNVSTLELGDSALYLCASSLDGGYGYTFGSGTRLTVV.

This sequence joins TRBV6-5 and TRBJ1-4; maybe TRBD1 (5 bases). V was cut by 2 bases and J by 7 bases, with 14 bases left in between. The germline V gene encodes CDR1 MNHEY and CDR2 SVGAGI. The CDR3 is made up of 15 amino acids. The CDR3 region is CASSYKGLGAEKLFF. For the CDR3, the DNA is TGTGCCAGCAGTTACAAGGGACTCGGGGCTGAAAAACTGTTTTTT.

J is TRBJ2-4 and V is TRBV7-8; the match to TRBD1 covers 8 bases. The germline CDR1 and CDR2 sequences are SGHVS and FQNEAQ. The CDR3 runs 15 residues. V gave up 2 bases and J gave up 2 bases; unmatched junction bases: 2. Here the CDR3 reads CASSLRTGTKNIQYF. CDR3 in DNA: TGTGCCAGCAGCTTACGGACAGGGACCAAAAACATTCAGTACTTC. The entire variable domain, with the rest obtained from reference TRBV7-8 and TRBJ2-4, is as follows: GAGVSQSPRYKVAKRGQDVALRCDPISGHVSLFWYQQALGQGPEFLTYFQNEAQLDKSGLPSDRFFAERPEGSVSTLKIQRTQQEDSAVYLCASSLRTGTKNIQYFGAGTRLSVL.

The V gene is TRBV5-4, the J gene TRBJ2-1; 9 nucleotides align to TRBD2. Unmatched junction bases numbered 10, after V lost 4 bases and J lost 8 bases. This CDR3 contains 15 residues. Per the germline V gene, CDR1 is SGHNT and CDR2 is YYREEE (reference sequence). The DNA for the CDR3 is TGTGCCAGCAGCCAGGGCCCTAGCGGGGATTATGAGCAGTTCTTC. It codes for CASSQGPSGDYEQFF.

J is TRBJ2-1 and V is TRBV6-5, with 8 bases aligning to TRBD1. Germline V lookup: CDR1 MNHEY, CDR2 SVGAGI. V shed 4 bases and J 5 bases; nucleotides not matched to a gene: 7. The CDR3 runs to 15 residues. The CDR3 reads CASSSAGTGNNEQFF. In DNA, the CDR3 is TGTGCCAGCAGTTCCGCCGGGACAGGAAACAATGAGCAGTTCTTC.

The chain joins TRBV11-2 to TRBJ2-5, with 7 bases fitting TRBD1. V dropped 8 bases and J dropped 3; count of bases not matched to a gene: 3. This CDR3 comprises 12 residues. CDR1 SGHAT and CDR2 FQNNGV come from the germline V gene. The CDR3 DNA is TGTGCCAGCTCTGGGACAGAAGAGACCCAGTACTTC. Its protein is CASSGTEETQYF.

This clone was found a few times. The chain links TRBV4-1 to TRBJ2-5; D perhaps matches TRBD2 (6 bases). CDR1 is MGHRA and CDR2 is YSYEKL in the germline V gene. V was clipped by 3 bases and J by 3 bases, with 17 bases between them. This CDR3 has 16 amino acids. CDR3 sequence: CASSHPRGGLEETQYF. The CDR3 DNA follows: TGCGCCAGCAGCCACCCTCGAGGAGGGCTCGAAGAGACCCAGTACTTC.

The sample holds a few counts of this clone. The chain couples TRBV11-2 to TRBJ2-7; 10 nucleotides agree with TRBD1. V lost 3 bases, J lost 3 bases, and 5 bases stayed unmatched. This CDR3 is built from 15 residues. Germline V lookup: CDR1 SGHAT, CDR2 FQNNGV. The CDR3 DNA reads TGTGCCAGCAGCTTTCACGGGACAGGGGACTACGAGCAGTACTTC. Translated, it gives CASSFHGTGDYEQYF.

The genes are TRBV30 and TRBJ1-1, with TRBD1 matching over 9 bases. CDR1 and CDR2 from the germline V gene are GTSNPN and SVGIG (reference sequence). The CDR3 extends over 13 amino acids. J was trimmed by 6 bases and V by 6 bases; bases with no gene match: 8. In DNA form, the CDR3 reads TGTGCCTGCCGAAATACAGGGGGCTCTGAAGCTTTCTTT. Amino acid sequence: CACRNTGGSEAFF.

The J gene is TRBJ2-3, the V gene TRBV7-8, with 11 bases fitting TRBD2. The CDR3 has 16 residues. Germline V lookup: CDR1 SGHVS, CDR2 FQNEAQ. V lost 3 bases and J lost 4; bases outside the gene matches: 6. The CDR3 nucleotides read TGTGCCAGCAGCTTTCTCCTAGCGGGGGGCGCAGATACGCAGTATTTT. This encodes CASSFLLAGGADTQYF.

The chain recombines TRBV18 with TRBJ1-4; 10 positions match TRBD1. Per the germline V gene, CDR1 is KGHSH and CDR2 is LQKENI. This CDR3 has 14 amino acids. With 6 bases clipped from V and 7 bases from J, the junction kept 5 bases outside the gene matches. The CDR3 DNA reads as TGTGCCAGCTCCCCTGGACAGGGGGGTGAAAAACTGTTTTTT. It codes for CASSPGQGGEKLFF.

The V and J genes are TRBV9 and TRBJ2-3; D unresolved. The CDR3 is 15 residues long. Germline CDR1 reads SGDLS; CDR2 reads YYNGEE. The V and J ends lost 4 bases and 4 bases respectively, with 16 bases between them. This CDR3 is CASSLSPGSPDTQYF. CDR3 DNA sequence: TGTGCCAGCAGCTTGAGCCCCGGTTCCCCAGATACGCAGTATTTT.